The 7 T cell receptor beta chains listed next were all sequenced from one sample in a study of blood T cell repertoires in COVID-19. Profiling relied on immunoSEQ multiplex PCR, and the TCRdb table lists in-frame clones only, not all of them. Of tens of thousands of clones listed, roughly nine tenths are singletons. Sequenced: peripheral blood. These receptors came from a male donor with acute or convalescent COVID-19.

V usage is TRBV3-1 (or the pseudogene TRBV3-2) and J usage is TRBJ2-5, with D possibly matching TRBD2 (6 bases). CDR1 LGHDT and CDR2 YNNKEL come from the germline V gene (reference sequence). The germline V and J ends were trimmed by 3 bases and 5 bases, with 16 bases remaining between them. This CDR3 has 15 amino acids. The CDR3 region is CASSHGGDLGETQYF. The CDR3 bases are TGTGCCAGCAGCCATGGCGGGGATCTAGGGGAGACCCAGTACTTC.

The genes are TRBV3-1 (or the pseudogene TRBV3-2) and TRBJ2-3, with D tentatively TRBD1 (6 bases). Trimming removed 5 bases from V and 0 bases from J, with 15 bases in between. CDR1 and CDR2 from the germline V gene are LGHDT and YNNKEL (reference sequence). This CDR3 spans 16 amino acids. The CDR3 sequence is CASSKRTARSTDTQYF. As DNA, the CDR3 is TGTGCCAGCAGCAAGAGGACAGCGAGGAGCACAGATACGCAGTATTTT.

As regards this clone: The same CDR3 also results from other DNA sequences found in this sample. This chain joins TRBV5-4 and TRBJ1-2; 10 bases are a match to TRBD1. V was pared by 4 bases and J by 7 bases, with 4 bases of the junction left unmatched. Germline V lookup: CDR1 SGHNT, CDR2 YYREEE (reference sequence). The CDR3 is 13 residues long. In nucleotides, the CDR3 is TGTGCCAGCAGCCGGGACAGGGGATCTGGCTACACCTTC. Translated: CASSRDRGSGYTF.

The chain carries TRBV7-9 and TRBJ2-3, with TRBD2 matching 9 bases. Germline V gene lookup returns CDR1 SEHNR and CDR2 FQNEAQ (reference sequence). Trimming took 5 bases from V and 4 from J; bases not matched to a gene: 10. The CDR3 sequence is 16 residues long. The CDR3: CASSHSIAGGADTQYF. The CDR3 DNA is TGTGCCAGCAGCCACAGTATTGCGGGGGGGGCAGATACGCAGTATTTT.

V and J are TRBV12-5 and TRBJ2-1; D possibly corresponds to TRBD2 (5 bases). The CDR3 sequence is 12 residues long. Trimming stripped 2 bases from V and 8 bases from J, with 7 bases between. The V gene's germline CDR1 is LGHNT and CDR2 FRNRAP. DNA for the CDR3: TGTGCTAGTGGTTTGCCCGGGGATGAGCAGTTCTTC. It specifies CASGLPGDEQFF.

V and J are TRBV18 and TRBJ2-7; 7 nucleotides agree with TRBD2. This CDR3 contains 14 residues. Germline V gives CDR1 KGHSH, CDR2 LQKENI. The V segment lost 0 bases and the J segment 6 bases; nucleotides outside the gene matches: 5. Written as DNA, the CDR3 is TGTGCCAGCTCACCACCGTCAGCGGGGAGCGAGCAGTACTTC. Amino acids: CASSPPSAGSEQYF.

The CDR3 region is CAWSTGLADSTDTQYF. The DNA of the CDR3 is TGTGCCTGGAGTACGGGACTAGCGGACAGCACAGATACGCAGTATTTT. The rearrangement uses TRBV30 and TRBJ2-3, with 11 bases matching TRBD2. Germline CDR1 is GTSNPN and CDR2 is SVGIG (reference sequence). The V and J ends lost 2 bases and 0 bases, in that order; junction bases with no gene match: 4. This CDR3 comprises 16 residues.